This entry features one T cell receptor (beta chain) sequence. The data are from a study of control samples from healthy donors and cancer patients. Clones were read by immunoSEQ multiplex PCR, and TCRdb kept only the in-frame ones, dropping some. The table lists about 160,000 clones, about 87% of them singletons. The CDR3 is 17 residues long. Germline trimming cut 5 bases from V and 4 bases from J; bases unmatched to any gene: 13. CDR1 is KGHSH and CDR2 is LQKENI in the germline V gene. Sequencing was performed on blood. The V and J genes are TRBV18 and TRBJ1-1; 10 positions agree with TRBD1. This TCR was recovered from a man aged 25-45 years in good health. The CDR3 sequence is CASSEDRGLSVRTEAFF. CDR3 coding DNA: TGTGCCAGCTCAGAAGACAGGGGGCTCAGTGTTCGCACTGAAGCTTTCTTT.